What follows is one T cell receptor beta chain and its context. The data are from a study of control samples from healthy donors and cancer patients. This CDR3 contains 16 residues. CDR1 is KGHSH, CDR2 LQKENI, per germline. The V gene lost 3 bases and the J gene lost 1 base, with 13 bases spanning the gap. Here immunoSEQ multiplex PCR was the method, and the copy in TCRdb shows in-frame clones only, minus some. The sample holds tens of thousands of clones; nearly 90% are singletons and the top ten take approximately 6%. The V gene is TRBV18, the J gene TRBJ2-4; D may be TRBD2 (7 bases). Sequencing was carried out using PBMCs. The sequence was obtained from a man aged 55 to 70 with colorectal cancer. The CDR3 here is CASSPPRGAAKNIQYF. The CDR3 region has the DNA TGTGCCAGCTCACCTCCCCGGGGGGCGGCCAAAAACATTCAGTACTTC.